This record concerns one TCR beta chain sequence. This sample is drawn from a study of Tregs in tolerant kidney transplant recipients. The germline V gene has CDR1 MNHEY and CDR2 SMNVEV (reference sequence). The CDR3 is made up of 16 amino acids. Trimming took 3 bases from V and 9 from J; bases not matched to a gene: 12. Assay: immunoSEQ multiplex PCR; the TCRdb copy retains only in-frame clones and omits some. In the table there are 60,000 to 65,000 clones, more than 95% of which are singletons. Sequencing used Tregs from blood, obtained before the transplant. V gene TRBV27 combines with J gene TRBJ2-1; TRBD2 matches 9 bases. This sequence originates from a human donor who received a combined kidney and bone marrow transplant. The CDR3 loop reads CASSFTVASGISEQFF. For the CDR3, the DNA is TGTGCCAGCAGTTTTACGGTCGCTAGCGGGATCAGTGAGCAGTTCTTC.